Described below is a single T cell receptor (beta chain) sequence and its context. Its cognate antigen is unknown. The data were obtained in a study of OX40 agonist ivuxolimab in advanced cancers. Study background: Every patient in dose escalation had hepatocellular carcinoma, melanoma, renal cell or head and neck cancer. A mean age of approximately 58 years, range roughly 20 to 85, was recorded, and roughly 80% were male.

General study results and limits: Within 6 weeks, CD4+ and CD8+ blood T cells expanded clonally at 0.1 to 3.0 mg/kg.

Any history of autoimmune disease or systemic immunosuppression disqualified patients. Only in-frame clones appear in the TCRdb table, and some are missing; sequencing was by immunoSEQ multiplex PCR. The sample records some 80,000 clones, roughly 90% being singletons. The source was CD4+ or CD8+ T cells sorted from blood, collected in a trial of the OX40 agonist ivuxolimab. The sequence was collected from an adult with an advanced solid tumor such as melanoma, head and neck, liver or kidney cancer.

The CDR3 DNA reads as TGTGCCAGCAGCTTAAGCATTGTCGATGATCAAGAGACCCAGTACTTC. It specifies CASSLSIVDDQETQYF. The genes are TRBV5-4 and TRBJ2-5; D is unclear. V gave up 2 bases and J gave up 2 bases, with 16 bases separating them. Germline V gives CDR1 SGHNT, CDR2 YYREEE (reference sequence). CDR3 length: 16 amino acids.